This record covers a single T cell receptor (beta chain). Its antigen is not known. The junction departs from germline at one end; a sequencing error may be responsible. Through a sample-barcoded 5' primer and a J-beta primer mix, a second PCR was run for roughly 6 to 12 cycles. Sequencing recovered at least 3 million CDR3-containing paired-end reads from each sample. TCRdb re-called the 5' RACE reads with MiXCR, one entry per CDR3 protein. The sample yields 650,000 to 950,000 distinct CDR3 sequences, under 55% seen once. The data stem from a study of blood T cells in healthy people across ages. As for the study in general: The capture of about one barcoded beta molecule per two T cells was achieved by template switching.

CDR3 size: 15 residues. Germline assignment: CDR1 SGHTA and CDR2 FQGNSA. General study points: Naive and antigen-experienced cells were not separated, limiting conclusive comparison. Those diversity estimates obtained from one million T cells were thought to be underestimates.

The chain joins TRBV7-2 to TRBJ2-3; D is unclear. The origin of this receptor is a man aged 55-75 years in good health. What was sequenced was blood. The CDR3 protein is CASSLAQASTDMQYF. The CDR3 region has the DNA TGTGCCAGCAGCTTAGCGCAGGCGAGCACAGATATGCAGTATTTT.